Below, 14 T cell receptor beta chains from the same sample are listed, as sequenced in a study of PD-1 blockade in classical Hodgkin lymphoma (dated by TCRdb to 2018 to 2020). Read against the paper, the sample's time point label means: cycle 1 day 1 (C1D1), immediately before nivolumab initiation. All trial patients had relapsed after autologous stem cell transplantation, with cohorts A, B and C differing in prior brentuximab vedotin exposure. Magnetic negative selection with a Miltenyi CD4+ T cell isolation kit was used to purify CD4+ T cells from thawed PBMCs. The library relied on the immunoSEQ multiplex PCR assay. The table comes from immuneACCESS by way of TCRdb, which keeps in-frame sequences with V and J called. Part of the clones is missing from these tables; in studies checked, under half for an unresolved V gene and the rest for unknown reasons. The sample contains about 12,000 clones, around 80% of them found a single time. Clones ranked in the top ten supply 1.6% of the sample.

The starting material was CD4+ T cells from blood, obtained at baseline. The receptors were sampled from a human donor with classical Hodgkin lymphoma.

V and J are TRBV7-6 and TRBJ2-3; TRBD2 matches 9 bases. Germline CDR1 is SGHVS and CDR2 is FNYEAQ. J gave up 5 bases and V 11 bases, and 8 bases lay outside the gene matches. CDR3 length: 13 residues. The CDR3 loop reads CASAGGVVDTQYF. DNA of the CDR3: TGTGCCTCAGCGGGGGGCGTGGTAGATACGCAGTATTTT.

The CDR3 DNA reads as TGCGCCAGCAGCCAAGATCAGGGGCTAGCGGGGTTACCGCAGTATTTT. Its translation: CASSQDQGLAGLPQYF. This chain joins TRBV4-1 and TRBJ2-3; 9 bases fit TRBD2. V shed 0 bases and J 10 bases; nucleotides not matched to a gene: 11. Germline lookup yields CDR1 MGHRA and CDR2 YSYEKL. The CDR3 runs to 16 residues.

The chain has TRBV30 and TRBJ1-5; possible D gene TRBD1, 6 bases. The CDR3 has 14 amino acids. The V and J ends lost 0 bases and 3 bases respectively, with 9 bases between them. Germline assignment: CDR1 GTSNPN and CDR2 SVGIG (reference sequence). CDR3 residues: CAWSVGQLNQPQHF. In DNA form, the CDR3 reads TGTGCCTGGAGTGTCGGACAGCTCAATCAGCCCCAGCATTTT. Combining the CDR3 with reference TRBV30 and TRBJ1-5 gives the whole variable domain SQTIHQWPATLVQPVGSPLSLECTVEGTSNPNLYWYRQAAGRGLQLLFYSVGIGQISSEVPQNLSASRPQDRQFILSSKKLLLSDSGFYLCAWSVGQLNQPQHFGDGTRLSIL.

This clone was recorded a few times. The chain carries TRBV29-1 and TRBJ2-3; possible D gene TRBD2, 6 bases. The germline CDR1 and CDR2 sequences are SQVTM and ANQGSEA. The CDR3 sequence is 13 residues long. The CDR3 DNA follows: TGCAGGGGGGGTAGCGGATCCACAGATACGCAGTATTTT. Residues: CRGGSGSTDTQYF.

The chain employs TRBV7-9 and TRBJ2-7; 9 bases are a match to TRBD1. V lost 5 bases to trimming and J lost 1 base; unmatched junction nucleotides: 15. The CDR3 has 18 residues. CDR1 and CDR2 (germline): SEHNR, FQNEAQ (reference sequence). CDR3 region: CASSPKTGGILKSYEQYF. For the CDR3, the DNA is TGTGCCAGCAGCCCAAAGACAGGGGGTATATTAAAATCCTACGAGCAGTACTTC.

This chain joins TRBV5-1 and TRBJ2-1; D may be TRBD1 (6 bases). This CDR3 is built from 16 residues. Trimming took off 8 bases at V and 9 bases at J, with 27 bases between the two ends. Germline V gives CDR1 SGHRS, CDR2 YFSETQ. In nucleotides, the CDR3 is TGCGCCAGTAGCAGGGTAGGGCAGGGACATGGGGGTGAGCAGTTCTTC. This sequence encodes CASSRVGQGHGGEQFF.

This chain uses TRBV27 with TRBJ2-7, with TRBD2 matching over 9 bases. The length of the CDR3 is 14 residues. Germline values: CDR1 MNHEY, CDR2 SMNVEV (reference sequence). V lost 3 bases, J lost 7 bases, and 7 bases stayed unmatched. In nucleotides, the CDR3 is TGTGCCAGCAGTTTTTTAGCGGGGGTGGGGGAGCAGTACTTC. It is translated as CASSFLAGVGEQYF.

The genes are TRBV2 and TRBJ2-5; D call uncertain. Trimming took 4 bases from V and 2 from J, leaving 8 bases between them. CDR1 and CDR2 (germline): SNHLY, FYNNEI. The CDR3 is 13 amino acids. The CDR3 loop reads CASSGSNQETQYF. The CDR3 DNA is TGTGCCAGCAGTGGCAGCAATCAAGAGACCCAGTACTTC.

V is TRBV11-3 and J is TRBJ2-5, with 10 nucleotides matching TRBD1. CDR1 and CDR2 from the germline V gene are SGHNT and YENEEA. V was clipped by 2 bases and J by 5 bases; unmatched bases: 5. This CDR3 spans 15 amino acids. In DNA form, the CDR3 reads TGTGCCAGCAGCTTACGGACAGGGGGTCAGGAGACCCAGTACTTC. Translation gives CASSLRTGGQETQYF.

The rearrangement joins TRBV5-1 to TRBJ1-1; D not resolved. There are 15 residues in the CDR3. Trimming shortened V by 4 bases and J by 0 bases, and 13 bases separated the two germline ends. CDR1 SGHRS and CDR2 YFSETQ come from the germline V gene. The CDR3 DNA is TGCGCCAGCAGCCCTCAAGGCTTAGTGAACACTGAAGCTTTCTTT. Translating gives CASSPQGLVNTEAFF.

This rearrangement joins TRBV5-5 to TRBJ2-3, with D unresolved. V was pared by 2 bases and J by 0 bases, with 16 bases between. Germline V gene data show CDR1 as SGHKS and CDR2 as YYEKEE (reference sequence). CDR3 length: 17 amino acids. CDR3 nucleotides: TGTGCCAGCAGCTTAGGTTTAGTAGCCCTTAGCACAGATACGCAGTATTTT. Residues: CASSLGLVALSTDTQYF.

V and J are TRBV14 and TRBJ1-1; D is unresolved. The CDR3 length is 13 residues. Germline assignment: CDR1 SGHDN and CDR2 FVKESK. Trimming cost V 5 bases and J 1 base, with 8 bases left between them. The CDR3 DNA is TGTGCCAGCAGCAGGGAGGCGAACACTGAAGCTTTCTTT. This gives the protein CASSREANTEAFF.

The chain links TRBV4-3 to TRBJ2-3; D call uncertain. This CDR3 comprises 12 residues. The ends were cut back, 0 bases at V and 5 bases at J, with 3 bases in the middle. Germline V CDR1 and CDR2: LGHNA, YSLEER. The CDR3 spells CASSQEGDTQYF. CDR3 in DNA: TGCGCCAGCAGCCAAGAGGGAGATACGCAGTATTTT.

The sample holds one count of this clone. The V and J genes are TRBV18 and TRBJ1-2; maybe TRBD1 (5 bases). CDR1 and CDR2 (germline): KGHSH, LQKENI. V was trimmed by 5 bases and J by 8 bases, leaving 15 bases between them. The CDR3 extends over 13 amino acids. CDR3 protein: CASSVQGLLGYTF. The CDR3 nucleotides are TGTGCCAGCTCAGTCCAGGGCCTATTAGGCTACACCTTC. The variable domain in full, with the rest retrieved from reference TRBV18 and TRBJ1-2, is NAGVMQNPRHLVRRRGQEARLRCSPMKGHSHVYWYRQLPEEGLKFMVYLQKENIIDESGMPKERFSAEFPKEGPSILRIQQVVRGDSAAYFCASSVQGLLGYTFGSGTRLTVV.